The rows below give T cell receptor beta chains drawn from one sample of a study of T cell responses to AZD1222 COVID-19 vaccine. Some clones are missing from TCRdb's copy, which holds only in-frame ones; the method was immunoSEQ multiplex PCR. This table has tens of thousands of clones, more than 70% appearing once. The source material was peripheral blood, sampled on day 0 of AZD1222 vaccination. Every receptor here comes from an adult in good health. The CDR3 runs from the conserved cysteine through the conserved F or W. The order of the fields is V gene, clone size, J gene, D gene, CDR3 protein, CDR3 DNA. A D gene is named only where the DNA matches it firmly. Some rows mark clone size as missing; the rest say once, few, many or name a class of expanded clone.

V gene: TRBV30
clone size: NA
J gene: TRBJ2-5
D gene: TRBD2
CDR3 protein: CAWSSAAGGPLETQYF
CDR3 DNA: TGTGCCTGGAGTTCCGCAGCGGGGGGGCCCTTGGAGACCCAGTACTTC

V gene: TRBV28
clone size: NA
J gene: TRBJ1-1
D gene: NA
CDR3 protein: CASSPQGGEAFF
CDR3 DNA: TGTGCCAGCAGCCCACAGGGAGGTGAAGCTTTCTTT

V gene: TRBV9
clone size: NA
J gene: TRBJ2-7
D gene: TRBD1
CDR3 protein: CASSVGTGGFDEQYF
CDR3 DNA: TGTGCCAGCAGCGTGGGGACAGGGGGCTTCGACGAGCAGTACTTC

V gene: TRBV30
clone size: NA
J gene: TRBJ2-7
D gene: NA
CDR3 protein: CAWSPPPGAYEQYF
CDR3 DNA: TGTGCCTGGAGTCCTCCACCTGGGGCCTACGAGCAGTACTTC

V gene: TRBV3-1/TRBV3-2
clone size: NA
J gene: TRBJ1-2
D gene: TRBD1
CDR3 protein: CASSHSGTDGYTF
CDR3 DNA: TGTGCCAGCAGCCACTCCGGGACAGATGGCTACACCTTC

V gene: TRBV4-2
clone size: NA
J gene: TRBJ1-2
D gene: NA
CDR3 protein: CASSQDLNREEYGYTF
CDR3 DNA: TGTGCCAGCAGCCAAGATCTCAACAGGGAAGAATATGGCTACACCTTC

V gene: TRBV28
clone size: NA
J gene: TRBJ2-7
D gene: NA
CDR3 protein: CASSLLGGSEQYF
CDR3 DNA: TGTGCCAGCAGTTTGCTAGGAGGGAGCGAGCAGTACTTC

V gene: TRBV5-6
clone size: NA
J gene: TRBJ1-2
D gene: NA
CDR3 protein: CASSLYLLTDTNYGYTF
CDR3 DNA: TGTGCCAGCAGCCTATACTTACTGACAGACACCAACTATGGCTACACCTTC

V gene: TRBV3-1/TRBV3-2
clone size: NA
J gene: TRBJ1-2
D gene: TRBD1
CDR3 protein: CASSHIQGGYGYTF
CDR3 DNA: TGTGCCAGCAGCCACATACAGGGGGGATATGGCTACACCTTC

V gene: TRBV4-2
clone size: NA
J gene: TRBJ1-1
D gene: NA
CDR3 protein: CATQGTEAFF
CDR3 DNA: TGTGCCACCCAGGGTACTGAAGCTTTCTTT

V gene: TRBV19
clone size: few
J gene: TRBJ1-2
D gene: NA
CDR3 protein: CASSMGPEGPYGYTF
CDR3 DNA: TGTGCCAGTAGTATGGGGCCGGAGGGACCTTATGGCTACACCTTC

V gene: TRBV5-8
clone size: NA
J gene: TRBJ1-1
D gene: NA
CDR3 protein: CASSLTRQGGDTEAFF
CDR3 DNA: TGTGCCAGCAGCTTGACCCGACAAGGCGGGGACACTGAAGCTTTCTTT

V gene: TRBV3-1/TRBV3-2
clone size: once
J gene: TRBJ1-2
D gene: NA
CDR3 protein: CASGETHGYTF
CDR3 DNA: TGTGCCAGCGGAGAGACCCATGGCTACACCTTC

V gene: TRBV28
clone size: NA
J gene: TRBJ1-4
D gene: NA
CDR3 protein: CASSLILQQTNEKLFF
CDR3 DNA: TGTGCCAGCAGTTTAATCCTCCAGCAAACTAATGAAAAACTGTTTTTT

V gene: TRBV3-1/TRBV3-2
clone size: NA
J gene: TRBJ2-7
D gene: TRBD1
CDR3 protein: CASSHGQVHFGYEQYF
CDR3 DNA: TGTGCCAGCAGCCATGGACAGGTTCACTTCGGGTACGAGCAGTACTTC

V gene: TRBV5-1
clone size: NA
J gene: TRBJ2-7
D gene: NA
CDR3 protein: CASSLAGSYEQYF
CDR3 DNA: TGCGCCAGCAGCTTGGCCGGCAGCTACGAGCAGTACTTC

V gene: TRBV19
clone size: NA
J gene: TRBJ2-1
D gene: NA
CDR3 protein: CASTFGPYNEQFF
CDR3 DNA: TGTGCCAGTACGTTTGGGCCGTACAATGAGCAGTTCTTC

V gene: TRBV19
clone size: NA
J gene: TRBJ2-2
D gene: TRBD1
CDR3 protein: CASSRDRDTGELFF
CDR3 DNA: TGTGCCAGTAGTAGGGACAGGGACACCGGGGAGCTGTTTTTT

V gene: TRBV28
clone size: NA
J gene: TRBJ2-7
D gene: NA
CDR3 protein: CASSGPSYVAYEQYF
CDR3 DNA: TGTGCCAGCAGCGGACCGTCGTATGTCGCGTACGAGCAGTACTTC

V gene: TRBV29-1
clone size: NA
J gene: TRBJ2-3
D gene: TRBD2
CDR3 protein: CSVDDERGSTDTQYF
CDR3 DNA: TGCAGCGTGGATGACGAGCGGGGGTCCACAGATACGCAGTATTTT

V gene: TRBV7-8
clone size: NA
J gene: TRBJ1-1
D gene: NA
CDR3 protein: CASSPSGDKNTEAFF
CDR3 DNA: TGTGCCAGCAGCCCCTCTGGGGACAAGAACACTGAAGCTTTCTTT

V gene: TRBV7-8
clone size: NA
J gene: TRBJ1-2
D gene: NA
CDR3 protein: CASTSESLPNYGYTF
CDR3 DNA: TGTGCCAGCACCTCGGAGAGCCTGCCTAACTATGGCTACACCTTC

V gene: TRBV14
clone size: NA
J gene: TRBJ2-6
D gene: NA
CDR3 protein: CASSQGNSGANVLTF
CDR3 DNA: TGTGCCAGCAGCCAAGGGAACTCTGGGGCCAACGTCCTGACTTTC

V gene: TRBV29-1
clone size: NA
J gene: TRBJ1-5
D gene: NA
CDR3 protein: CSVVLGGNQPQHF
CDR3 DNA: TGCAGCGTTGTGTTAGGGGGCAATCAGCCCCAGCATTTT

V gene: TRBV28
clone size: NA
J gene: TRBJ1-2
D gene: NA
CDR3 protein: CASTRPNYGYTF
CDR3 DNA: TGTGCCAGCACCAGGCCTAACTATGGCTACACCTTC

V gene: TRBV5-1
clone size: once
J gene: TRBJ2-3
D gene: NA
CDR3 protein: CASSFGGAPTDTQYF
CDR3 DNA: TGCGCCAGCAGCTTTGGGGGGGCCCCCACAGATACGCAGTATTTT

V gene: TRBV7-9
clone size: NA
J gene: TRBJ2-3
D gene: NA
CDR3 protein: CASSGGARSTDTQYF
CDR3 DNA: TGTGCCAGCAGTGGAGGGGCCCGAAGCACAGATACGCAGTATTTT

V gene: TRBV4-3
clone size: NA
J gene: TRBJ2-3
D gene: NA
CDR3 protein: CASSHTFGEITDTQYF
CDR3 DNA: TGCGCCAGCAGCCACACCTTTGGGGAAATCACAGATACGCAGTATTTT

V gene: TRBV29-1
clone size: few
J gene: TRBJ1-5
D gene: NA
CDR3 protein: CSVGDIYSNQPQHF
CDR3 DNA: TGCAGCGTTGGGGACATTTATAGCAATCAGCCCCAGCATTTT

V gene: TRBV20-1
clone size: NA
J gene: TRBJ1-2
D gene: NA
CDR3 protein: CSGTDNYGYTF
CDR3 DNA: TGCAGTGGTACAGACAACTATGGCTACACCTTC

V gene: TRBV5-8
clone size: NA
J gene: TRBJ1-1
D gene: NA
CDR3 protein: CASSLVTPPEAFF
CDR3 DNA: TGTGCCAGCAGCTTGGTGACACCCCCTGAAGCTTTCTTT

V gene: TRBV5-1
clone size: NA
J gene: TRBJ2-7
D gene: NA
CDR3 protein: CASQRTANSYEQYF
CDR3 DNA: TGCGCCAGCCAACGGACAGCAAACTCCTACGAGCAGTACTTC

V gene: TRBV9
clone size: once
J gene: TRBJ2-2
D gene: TRBD1
CDR3 protein: CASSVALMAGGNTGELFF
CDR3 DNA: TGTGCCAGCAGCGTAGCCCTCATGGCAGGGGGGAACACCGGGGAGCTGTTTTTT

V gene: TRBV29-1
clone size: NA
J gene: TRBJ2-3
D gene: NA
CDR3 protein: CSVEGPESDTQYF
CDR3 DNA: TGCAGCGTTGAGGGGCCCGAATCAGATACGCAGTATTTT

V gene: TRBV6-1
clone size: NA
J gene: TRBJ2-7
D gene: TRBD1
CDR3 protein: CASSEARRGPYEQYF
CDR3 DNA: TGTGCCAGCAGTGAAGCTAGAAGGGGGCCCTACGAGCAGTACTTC

V gene: TRBV5-1
clone size: NA
J gene: TRBJ2-7
D gene: NA
CDR3 protein: CASSTYTSEQYF
CDR3 DNA: TGCGCCAGCAGCACATATACCTCCGAGCAGTACTTC

V gene: TRBV7-2
clone size: NA
J gene: TRBJ2-2
D gene: TRBD1
CDR3 protein: CASSQGQANTGELFF
CDR3 DNA: TGTGCCAGCAGCCAGGGACAGGCGAACACCGGGGAGCTGTTTTTT

V gene: TRBV19
clone size: once
J gene: TRBJ1-5
D gene: NA
CDR3 protein: CATLPVGSYVGQPQHF
CDR3 DNA: TGTGCCACCCTTCCTGTGGGCAGTTACGTGGGGCAGCCCCAGCATTTT

V gene: TRBV5-1
clone size: NA
J gene: TRBJ2-5
D gene: TRBD2
CDR3 protein: CASSRETSGGETQYF
CDR3 DNA: TGCGCCAGCAGCCGGGAGACTAGCGGAGGAGAGACCCAGTACTTC

V gene: TRBV15
clone size: NA
J gene: TRBJ1-2
D gene: NA
CDR3 protein: CATSRDRLGGKGYTF
CDR3 DNA: TGTGCCACCAGCAGAGATCGGTTGGGGGGGAAAGGCTACACCTTC

V gene: TRBV6-2/TRBV6-3
clone size: NA
J gene: TRBJ2-7
D gene: NA
CDR3 protein: CASSLTRREQYF
CDR3 DNA: TGTGCCAGCAGTCTTACAAGGCGCGAGCAGTACTTC

V gene: TRBV6-5
clone size: NA
J gene: TRBJ1-2
D gene: TRBD1
CDR3 protein: CASSTRQGWNYGYTF
CDR3 DNA: TGTGCCAGCAGTACCCGACAGGGGTGGAACTATGGCTACACCTTC

V gene: TRBV5-5
clone size: NA
J gene: TRBJ2-7
D gene: NA
CDR3 protein: CASSLAGSHSSYEQYF
CDR3 DNA: TGTGCCAGCAGCTTGGCGGGGTCCCACTCCTCCTACGAGCAGTACTTC

V gene: TRBV29-1
clone size: NA
J gene: TRBJ2-5
D gene: TRBD2
CDR3 protein: CSVGRAGGQETQYF
CDR3 DNA: TGCAGCGTTGGTCGAGCGGGGGGGCAAGAGACCCAGTACTTC

V gene: TRBV19
clone size: medium-sized
J gene: TRBJ1-1
D gene: NA
CDR3 protein: CASSTLLNPAMNTEAFF
CDR3 DNA: TGTGCCAGTAGTACCCTCCTAAATCCAGCTATGAACACTGAAGCTTTCTTT